This T cell receptor beta chain is drawn from a study of vaccination effects on CD4 cells after COVID-19. Study-wide background: Participants got two doses of BNT162b2 or mRNA-1273 vaccine. Study results and caveats: Pronounced clonal contraction occurred in clones induced by infection and by vaccine late after vaccination.

CDR1 and CDR2 (germline): GTSNPN, SVGIG (reference sequence). V was shortened by 2 bases and J by 0 bases, with 13 bases between the two germline ends. CDR3 length equals 15 residues. Viral peptide pools were used in the ViraFEST assay to expand antigen-specific CD4+ T cells, and sequencing came afterward. After less than twelve days in culture, the CD4+ T cells were isolated. In the vaccine recipients, nucleocapsid antibodies were negative and there was no prior SARS-CoV-2 infection. PBMC cultures contained about 1.9 million cells per well, 9.5 to 10 IU/ml IL-2 and roughly 10 ug/ml peptides. In its sample, this clone was seen a few times. Its antigen remains unknown. Method: immunoSEQ multiplex PCR; TCRdb's copy keeps in-frame clones and lacks some. The repertoire holds roughly 20,000 clones, with over 60% as singletons.

The chain is built from TRBV30 and TRBJ1-2; D remains ambiguous. Sample: CD4+ T cells from PBMCs cultured with HCoV-NL63 spike peptides, taken before COVID-19 vaccination. This TCR was sampled from a human donor who received a COVID-19 vaccine. The CDR3 bases are TGTGCCTGGAGTAATGCAGAACCCACTAACTATGGCTACACCTTC. Translating it yields CAWSNAEPTNYGYTF.